One sample yielded the 19 T cell receptor beta chains listed below, sequenced in a study of T-cell memory formation after mild COVID-19. TCRdb independently ran MiXCR on the 5' RACE reads; one entry per CDR3 protein. The sample contains hundreds of thousands of distinct CDR3 sequences, over 7% of which appear only once. The specimen was PBMCs or a T cell subset sorted from them (not recorded which). These receptors all stem from a man younger than 30 who had mild COVID-19 (a few samples of this study predate the infection). Cell type and time point are not known.

The chain couples TRBV6-1 to TRBJ1-2; D gene ambiguous. This CDR3 comprises 14 residues. The V gene's germline CDR1 is MNHNS and CDR2 SASEGT. V was pared by 3 bases and J by 2 bases, with 10 bases between. CDR3 nucleotides: TGTGCCAGCAGTGAGTTGGGCCAGAACTATGGCTACACCTTC. Translating it yields CASSELGQNYGYTF.

The chain has TRBV5-1 and TRBJ1-1; D gene unclear. V shed 5 bases and J shed 5 bases, with 13 bases lying between them. The CDR3 extends over 13 amino acids. The V gene's germline CDR1 is SGHRS and CDR2 YFSETQ. CDR3 residues: CASSSIGWTEAFF. CDR3 DNA: TGCGCCAGCAGTTCTATCGGTTGGACTGAAGCTTTCTTT.

The chain recombines TRBV12-3 or TRBV12-4 with TRBJ1-5, with TRBD1 as a possible D gene (5 bases). This CDR3 has 15 residues. Trimming shortened V by 6 bases and J by 2 bases, and 14 bases separated the two germline ends. DNA of the CDR3: TGTGCCAGCAGACCGGGATTGGGGGGCAATCAGCCCCAGCATTTT. Its translation: CASRPGLGGNQPQHF.

This clonotype has a handful of counts. The chain joins TRBV7-2 to TRBJ1-5; a weak D match, TRBD1 (6 bases). This CDR3 contains 16 residues. CDR1 and CDR2 (germline): SGHTA, FQGNSA. The germline V and J ends were trimmed by 1 base and 5 bases, with 15 bases remaining between them. CDR3 region: CASSLGVGGEDQPQHF. The CDR3 DNA reads TGTGCCAGCAGCTTAGGCGTCGGGGGCGAGGATCAGCCCCAGCATTTT.

The gene calls are TRBV20-1 and TRBJ2-7; D unclear. The ends were cut back, 0 bases at V and 1 base at J, with 10 bases in the middle. The CDR3 length is 14 residues. Germline V gene data show CDR1 as DFQATT and CDR2 as SNEGSKA (reference sequence). CDR3 loop: CSARDRIKSYEQYV. As DNA, the CDR3 is TGCAGTGCTAGAGATCGGATTAAATCCTACGAGCAGTACGTC.

This chain connects TRBV20-1 to TRBJ1-5, with D maybe TRBD1 (6 bases). The germline V gene encodes CDR1 DFQATT and CDR2 SNEGSKA (reference sequence). The V end was cut by 4 bases, the J end by 6 bases, with 13 bases between. The CDR3 sequence is 13 residues long. The CDR3 sequence: CSATTGLAQPQHF. The CDR3 nucleotides are TGCAGTGCTACCACAGGGTTGGCTCAGCCCCAGCATTTT.

V usage is TRBV7-2 and J usage is TRBJ2-3; D uncertain. The CDR3 runs to 12 residues. V lost 1 base to trimming and J lost 5 bases, with 4 bases between them. CDR1 is SGHTA, CDR2 FQGNSA, per germline. DNA for the CDR3: TGTGCCAGCAGCTTAGAGAAAGATACGCAGTATTTT. Its translation: CASSLEKDTQYF.

This clonotype was seen at least ten times. J is TRBJ2-7 and V is TRBV5-1, with D uncertain. V was clipped by 4 bases and J by 6 bases, with 11 bases between them. CDR1 SGHRS and CDR2 YFSETQ come from the germline V gene. The CDR3 sequence is 12 residues long. Written as DNA, the CDR3 is TGCGCCAGCAGCACGACCCAAGGCGAGCAGTACTTC. Translation gives CASSTTQGEQYF.

The chain joins TRBV3-2 to TRBJ2-7; TRBD1 was called by the table and not checked on the DNA. TRBV3-2 is reported as a pseudogene. The CDR3 totals 15 residues. Written as DNA, the CDR3 is TGTGCCAGCAGCCAAGATCGGGAAAGGACCTACGAGCAGTACGTC. Translated, it gives CASSQDRERTYEQYV.

This clonotype was observed a few times. This rearrangement joins TRBV7-2 to TRBJ2-7; D call uncertain. CDR1 and CDR2 (germline): SGHTA, FQGNSA. The CDR3 spans 15 residues. Deletions cut 0 bases from V and 3 bases from J, with 12 bases between. The CDR3 DNA follows: TGTGCCAGCAGCTTAGCGCCAGATAGAAACTACGAGCAGTACGTC. Translating gives CASSLAPDRNYEQYV.

This clonotype has a count of ten or more. The chain uses TRBV20-1 and TRBJ2-7; no clear D. CDR1 and CDR2 (germline): DFQATT, SNEGSKA (reference sequence). There are 13 residues in the CDR3. Trimming shortened V by 0 bases and J by 3 bases, and 9 bases separated the two germline ends. Here the CDR3 reads CSARDETDYEQYF. The CDR3 DNA reads TGCAGTGCTAGAGATGAAACCGACTACGAGCAGTACTTC.

There are a few counts of this clonotype. The chain has TRBV29-1 and TRBJ2-7, with D perhaps matching TRBD1 (6 bases). The germline V gene has CDR1 SQVTM and CDR2 ANQGSEA. Trimming took off 4 bases at V and 2 bases at J, with 6 bases between the two ends. The CDR3 runs to 11 residues. CDR3 bases: TGCAGCGTTGGGGACACCTACGAGCAGTACGTC. Translated: CSVGDTYEQYV.

Turning to this clonotype: This may be a read error, as it is one base from a much larger clone. V and J are TRBV2 and TRBJ1-2; D unclear. Germline CDR1 is SNHLY and CDR2 is FYNNEI. This CDR3 has 12 residues. V lost 3 bases and J 5 bases, leaving 7 bases between the germline ends. The CDR3 sequence is CASSENRYGYTF. The CDR3, as DNA: TGTGCCAGCAGTGAGAATCGTTATGGCTACACCTTC.

CDR3 sequence reads: CASSLVPSGETQYF. In DNA, the CDR3 is TGTGCCAGCAGCTTAGTACCAAGCGGAGAGACCCAGTACTTC. This chain uses TRBV7-2 with TRBJ2-5; possibly TRBD2 for D (5 bases). The V end lost 1 base, the J end lost 4 bases, and 10 bases lay between the germline ends. Germline assignment: CDR1 SGHTA and CDR2 FQGNSA. CDR3 length: 14 amino acids.

This clonotype was observed a few times. The chain uses TRBV6-1 and TRBJ1-2; D not resolved. Germline values: CDR1 MNHNS, CDR2 SASEGT. Trimming cost V 4 bases and J 4 bases, with 13 bases left between them. This CDR3 spans 14 amino acids. The CDR3 reads CASSGFGVVYGYTF. The CDR3 bases are TGTGCCAGCAGTGGTTTTGGGGTGGTCTATGGCTACACCTTC.

This clonotype was detected a few times. J is TRBJ2-5 and V is TRBV7-2, with D tentatively TRBD1 (6 bases). The ends were cut back, 4 bases at V and 4 bases at J, with 22 bases in the middle. Per germline, CDR1 SGHTA and CDR2 FQGNSA. The CDR3 totals 17 residues. Here the CDR3 DNA reads TGTGCCAGCAGCTCACCCTGGACAGAGCCGCGCGTAGAGACCCAGTACTTC. Amino acid sequence: CASSSPWTEPRVETQYF.

The chain recombines TRBV5-5 with TRBJ1-6, with D perhaps TRBD1 (5 bases). This CDR3 has 15 residues. V was pared by 3 bases and J by 0 bases, with 7 bases between. Germline V lookup: CDR1 SGHKS, CDR2 YYEKEE (reference sequence). CDR3 nucleotide sequence: TGTGCCAGCAGCTACAGGAGCTCCTATAATTCACCCCTCCACTTT. Residues: CASSYRSSYNSPLHF.

This clonotype was seen a handful of times. The chain combines TRBV20-1 with TRBJ2-1; unclear D gene. In germline, CDR1 is DFQATT, CDR2 SNEGSKA (reference sequence). The ends were cut back, 6 bases at V and 0 bases at J, with 24 bases in the middle. The CDR3 is 18 amino acids. The CDR3 here is CSARPRLRRPGSYNEQFF. Written as DNA, the CDR3 is TGCAGTGCCCGACCTCGTCTAAGACGTCCCGGCTCCTACAATGAGCAGTTCTTC.

The gene calls are TRBV10-3 and TRBJ1-1; D is unclear. The germline V gene encodes CDR1 ENHRY and CDR2 SYGVKD. Trimming removed 3 bases at V and 4 bases at J, with 9 bases between. The CDR3 is made up of 13 amino acids. CDR3 DNA: TGTGCCATCAGTGAAGGAGTAGTCACTGAAGCTTTCTTT. Amino acids: CAISEGVVTEAFF.